In this sample, the clone carrying this T cell receptor beta chain turned up a few times. The target antigen is unknown. The record originates from a study of cytomegalovirus exposure and HLA in healthy donors. Overall study context: HLA-typed donors contributed approximately 92 million unique TCRs, which were held in an early data release. Whole-study results and caveats: Most sequenced TCRs were rare (though some public TCRs occurred in many donors). In a later analysis, TCR beta V- and J-gene trimming was associated with a missense DCLRE1C variant. Earlier findings revealed that most TCR beta V segments proved productive either about 87% or about 30% of the time.

A multiplex PCR was run with 60 Vbeta primers and 13 Jbeta primers. Some clones are missing from TCRdb's copy, which holds only in-frame ones; the method was immunoSEQ multiplex PCR. The sample holds 150,000 to 200,000 clones, 60% to 80% seen once. Source material: PBMCs. The receptor was isolated from a male donor in good health and CMV-seronegative.

CDR3 residues: CASSVVGSGSFGSYNEQFF. CDR3 nucleotides: TGTGCCAGCAGCGTAGTTGGTAGCGGGAGTTTCGGCTCCTACAATGAGCAGTTCTTC. V and J are TRBV9 and TRBJ2-1, with 9 positions matching TRBD2. V lost 0 bases to trimming and J lost 0 bases; unmatched junction nucleotides: 10. CDR3 length: 19 amino acids. From germline, CDR1 is SGDLS and CDR2 YYNGEE.